The 18 T cell receptor beta chains below all came from one sample that was sequenced in a study of blood T cell repertoires in COVID-19. Clones were sequenced by immunoSEQ multiplex PCR, and TCRdb holds only the in-frame ones, with some missing. The sample has 400,000 or so clones, 80% to 95% seen once. The sequenced sample was PBMCs or T cells enriched from blood (not recorded which). These receptors were collected from a man younger than 35 who had recovered from COVID-19.

This chain uses TRBV29-1 with TRBJ1-2; TRBD1 might be the D (5 bases). The CDR3 extends over 11 amino acids. Trimming took 1 base from V and 6 from J, leaving 6 bases between them. Germline V gene lookup returns CDR1 SQVTM and CDR2 ANQGSEA. The CDR3 DNA reads TGCAGCGTTGAAGGGGGCGATGGCTACACCTTC. Residues: CSVEGGDGYTF.

A word on this clone: Other DNA sequences within the sample encode an identical CDR3. The rearrangement uses TRBV5-1 and TRBJ2-1; 11 nucleotides match TRBD2. The V gene end was trimmed by 4 bases and the J gene end by 1 base; junction bases not matched to a gene: 4. The CDR3 totals 16 residues. Germline lookup yields CDR1 SGHRS and CDR2 YFSETQ. CDR3 nucleotide sequence: TGCGCCAGCAGCGGAGGGACTAGCGGATCCTACAATGAGCAGTTCTTC. Protein product: CASSGGTSGSYNEQFF.

This clone was detected only once. The V and J genes are TRBV27 and TRBJ2-1, with TRBD2 matching over 10 bases. V lost 6 bases, J lost 9 bases, and 17 bases stayed unmatched. Germline V gives CDR1 MNHEY, CDR2 SMNVEV (reference sequence). The CDR3 spans 17 residues. The CDR3, as DNA: TGTGCCAGCAGGCCTTCCCTGGGTAGCGGGAGGTCCGCTGAGCAGTTCTTC. Its protein is CASRPSLGSGRSAEQFF.

This clone was detected a few times. The V and J genes are TRBV2 and TRBJ2-7; 8 bases agree with TRBD2. V lost 6 bases to trimming and J lost 0 bases; unmatched junction nucleotides: 7. The CDR3 covers 15 residues. The germline CDR1 and CDR2 sequences are SNHLY and FYNNEI. CDR3 nucleotides: TGTGCCAGCAGGAGCGGGGGCCTCCTCTCCTACGAGCAGTACTTC. Translated, it gives CASRSGGLLSYEQYF.

The rearrangement uses TRBV9 and TRBJ2-2; TRBD1 matches at 12 bases. The length of the CDR3 is 17 residues. J gave up 5 bases and V 4 bases, and 9 bases lay outside the gene matches. The germline gives CDR1 SGDLS, CDR2 YYNGEE. This chain's CDR3 is CASSRPGQGAHTGELFF. The CDR3, as DNA: TGTGCCAGCAGCCGGCCGGGACAGGGGGCGCATACCGGGGAGCTGTTTTTT. Based on the CDR3 plus reference TRBV9 and TRBJ2-2, the full variable domain is DSGVTQTPKHLITATGQRVTLRCSPRSGDLSVYWYQQSLDQGLQFLIQYYNGEERAKGNILERFSAQQFPDLHSELNLSSLELGDSALYFCASSRPGQGAHTGELFFGEGSRLTVL.

The J gene is TRBJ2-2, the V gene TRBV2; D remains ambiguous. The germline V and J ends were trimmed by 8 bases and 1 base, with 11 bases remaining between them. Per germline, CDR1 SNHLY and CDR2 FYNNEI. This CDR3 is 14 amino acids long. Written as DNA, the CDR3 is TGTGCCAGCCGCCTGGTACAGAACACCGGGGAGCTGTTTTTT. Its translation: CASRLVQNTGELFF.

CDR3 sequence: CARYSGNTIYF. CDR3 coding DNA: TGCGCCAGGTACTCTGGAAACACCATATATTTT. The gene calls are TRBV10-1 and TRBJ1-3; D gene unclear. Looked up from germline, CDR1 is WNHNN and CDR2 is SYGVQD (reference sequence). This CDR3 spans 11 amino acids. V lost 9 bases to trimming and J lost 0 bases, with 3 bases between them.

This clone was counted a single time. The chain uses TRBV28 and TRBJ1-2; TRBD1 is a possible D gene (6 bases). The germline CDR1 and CDR2 sequences are MDHEN and SYDVKM. CDR3 size: 12 residues. With 11 bases removed from V and 7 bases from J, the gap between germline ends came to 17 bases. CDR3 sequence: CAGSTGLSGYTF. As DNA, the CDR3 is TGTGCCGGATCTACAGGGTTGAGTGGCTACACCTTC.

The count of this clone is one. DNA for the CDR3: TGTGCCAGCAAACGGGGGGTGAACACTGAAGCTTTCTTT. Translating it yields CASKRGVNTEAFF. The gene calls are TRBV7-3 and TRBJ1-1; TRBD1 is a possible D gene (5 bases). This CDR3 spans 13 amino acids. CDR1 is SGHTA and CDR2 is FQGTGA in the germline V gene. With 7 bases removed from V and 0 bases from J, the gap between germline ends came to 9 bases.

The genes are TRBV6-5 and TRBJ1-2; 8 nucleotides line up with TRBD1. Per the germline V gene, CDR1 is MNHEY and CDR2 is SVGAGI. There are 13 residues in the CDR3. Losses at the gene ends were 4 bases for V and 7 bases for J; bases not matched to a gene: 5. CDR3 DNA sequence: TGTGCCAGCAGTTCCCGACAGGGGCTTGGCTACACCTTC. It yields the protein CASSSRQGLGYTF.

The chain uses TRBV13 and TRBJ1-3; no clear D. Per the germline V gene, CDR1 is PRHDT and CDR2 is FYEKMQ (reference sequence). V was pared by 5 bases and J by 2 bases, with 25 bases between. This CDR3 is 19 amino acids long. The DNA for the CDR3 is TGTGCCAGCAGCACACTCAACGGGGAGGCCCCAACGGCTGGAAACACCATATATTTT. Its protein product is CASSTLNGEAPTAGNTIYF.

The chain uses TRBV7-4 and TRBJ2-7; D is uncertain. Trimming took off 8 bases at V and 3 bases at J, with 17 bases between the two ends. Germline CDR1 reads SGHVT; CDR2 reads SQSDAQ. The CDR3 consists of 14 residues. The CDR3 is CASYCRAPSYEQYF. CDR3 DNA: TGTGCCAGCTACTGCCGAGCGCCGAGCTACGAGCAGTACTTC.

V and J are TRBV7-2 and TRBJ1-2; D unclear. V shed 5 bases and J shed 5 bases, with 21 bases lying between them. Per germline, CDR1 SGHTA and CDR2 FQGNSA. The CDR3 has 16 amino acids. The CDR3 protein is CASSGLREVSLYGYTF. CDR3 sequence (DNA): TGTGCCAGCAGCGGGCTCCGGGAGGTCTCTTTGTATGGCTACACCTTC.

The V and J genes are TRBV3-1 (or the pseudogene TRBV3-2) and TRBJ1-2, with TRBD1 matching 9 bases. This CDR3 comprises 15 residues. CDR1 LGHDT and CDR2 YNNKEL come from the germline V gene (reference sequence). V shed 3 bases, J shed 0 bases, and the junction held 2 bases outside the gene matches. The CDR3 here is CASSHRQGANYGYTF. Here the CDR3 DNA reads TGTGCCAGCAGCCACCGACAGGGGGCTAACTATGGCTACACCTTC.

The rearrangement uses TRBV28 and TRBJ2-5; 7 bases are shared with TRBD2. The J segment lost 4 bases and the V segment lost 3 bases, leaving 8 bases of the junction unmatched. Germline assignment: CDR1 MDHEN and CDR2 SYDVKM. The CDR3 is 15 amino acids. The CDR3 coding sequence is TGTGCCAGCAGTTTGTTCGGCGGGAGAGGAGAGACCCAGTACTTC. Its translation is CASSLFGGRGETQYF. Looking up the rest from reference TRBV28 and TRBJ2-5 gives the full variable domain: DVKVTQSSRYLVKRTGEKVFLECVQDMDHENMFWYRQDPGLGLRLIYFSYDVKMKEKGDIPEGYSVSREKKERFSLILESASTNQTSMYLCASSLFGGRGETQYFGPGTRLLVL.

This clone was counted only a few times. The junction does not match germline at one end; this may be a read error. This chain uses TRBV7-3 with TRBJ2-1; the D call may be TRBD1 or TRBD2 (6 bases each). The germline gives CDR1 SGHTA, CDR2 FQGTGA. This CDR3 comprises 15 residues. The CDR3 DNA is TGTGCCAGCAGCATAACGGGGGCTAGCAGCAATGAGCAGTTCTTC. This encodes CASSITGASSNEQFF.

The rearrangement links TRBV3-1 (or the pseudogene TRBV3-2) to TRBJ1-1, with no clear D. Per the germline V gene, CDR1 is LGHDT and CDR2 is YNNKEL (reference sequence). Trimming pared 6 bases from V and 0 bases from J, leaving 14 bases between. CDR3 size: 15 residues. The CDR3 coding sequence is TGTGCCAGCAGTCCTATGATGAGCGTGAACACTGAAGCTTTCTTT. Its translation: CASSPMMSVNTEAFF.

The V call is TRBV29-1, the J call TRBJ2-2; 7 nucleotides agree with TRBD1. Germline V gene sequence: CDR1 SQVTM, CDR2 ANQGSEA. The ends lost 5 bases at V and 7 bases at J; junction bases unmatched: 10. The CDR3 loop spans 14 amino acids. The CDR3 DNA is TGCAGCGTTACACGGCTACAGGGGCTCGGGGAGCTGTTTTTT. It encodes CSVTRLQGLGELFF.